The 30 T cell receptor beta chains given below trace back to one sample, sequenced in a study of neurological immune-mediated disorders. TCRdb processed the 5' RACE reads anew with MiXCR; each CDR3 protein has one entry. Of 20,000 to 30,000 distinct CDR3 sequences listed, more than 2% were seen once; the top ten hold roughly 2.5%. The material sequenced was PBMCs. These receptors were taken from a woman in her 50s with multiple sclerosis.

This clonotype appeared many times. CDR3 sequence: CSAGDRTYEQYF. CDR3 DNA: TGCAGTGCCGGGGACAGGACCTACGAGCAGTACTTC. J is TRBJ2-7 and V is TRBV20-1, with 8 bases matching TRBD1. This CDR3 region has 12 residues. V shed 6 bases, J shed 2 bases, and the junction held 3 bases outside the gene matches. Germline-derived CDR1 and CDR2 are DFQATT and SNEGSKA (reference sequence).

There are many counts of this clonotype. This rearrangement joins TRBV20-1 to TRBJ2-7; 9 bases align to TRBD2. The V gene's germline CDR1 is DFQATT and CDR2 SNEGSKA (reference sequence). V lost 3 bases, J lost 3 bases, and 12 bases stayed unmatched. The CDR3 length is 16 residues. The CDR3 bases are TGCAGTGCTAGGCGGGGGGGCTTTGGCTTATACTACGAGCAGTACTTC. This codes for CSARRGGFGLYYEQYF.

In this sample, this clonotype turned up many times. Here the CDR3 reads CASSPGTSEVYEQYF. CDR3 DNA sequence: TGCGCCAGCAGCCCTGGGACTAGCGAGGTCTACGAGCAGTACTTC. The chain links TRBV5-1 to TRBJ2-7; TRBD2 matches 10 bases. This CDR3 is 15 amino acids long. J was trimmed by 3 bases and V by 4 bases; bases with no gene match: 7. Germline loops: CDR1 SGHRS, CDR2 YFSETQ.

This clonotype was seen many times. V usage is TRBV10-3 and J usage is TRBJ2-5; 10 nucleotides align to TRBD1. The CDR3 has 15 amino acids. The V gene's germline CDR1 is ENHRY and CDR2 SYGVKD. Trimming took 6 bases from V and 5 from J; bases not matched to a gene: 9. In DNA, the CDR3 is TGTGCCATCAGGGGGGGACAGGGGCCCCAGGAGACCCAGTACTTC. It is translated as CAIRGGQGPQETQYF.

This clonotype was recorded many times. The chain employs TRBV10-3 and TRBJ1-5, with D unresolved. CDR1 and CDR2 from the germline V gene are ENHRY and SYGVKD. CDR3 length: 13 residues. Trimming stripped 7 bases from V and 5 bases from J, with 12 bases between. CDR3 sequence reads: CAINPTEDQPQHF. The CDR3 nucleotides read TGTGCCATCAATCCGACTGAGGATCAGCCCCAGCATTTT.

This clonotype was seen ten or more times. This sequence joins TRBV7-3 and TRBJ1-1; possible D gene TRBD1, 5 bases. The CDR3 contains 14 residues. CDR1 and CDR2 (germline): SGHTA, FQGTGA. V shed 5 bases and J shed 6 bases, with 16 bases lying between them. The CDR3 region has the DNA TGTGCCAGCAGCCTTCAGGGAAGTGTTGCTGAAGCTTTCTTT. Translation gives CASSLQGSVAEAFF.

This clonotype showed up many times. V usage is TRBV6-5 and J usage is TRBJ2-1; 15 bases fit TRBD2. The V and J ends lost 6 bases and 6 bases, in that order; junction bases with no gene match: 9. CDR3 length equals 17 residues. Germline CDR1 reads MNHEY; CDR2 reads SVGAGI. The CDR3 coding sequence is TGTGCCAGCAGCTACGGGACTAGCGGGGGGAGCTCCAATGAGCAGTTCTTC. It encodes CASSYGTSGGSSNEQFF.

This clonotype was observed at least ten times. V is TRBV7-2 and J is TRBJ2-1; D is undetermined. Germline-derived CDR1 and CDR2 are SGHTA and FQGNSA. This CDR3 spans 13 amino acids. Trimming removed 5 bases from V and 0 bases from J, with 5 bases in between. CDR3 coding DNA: TGTGCCAGCAGCCCGGGCTCCTACAATGAGCAGTTCTTC. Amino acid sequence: CASSPGSYNEQFF.

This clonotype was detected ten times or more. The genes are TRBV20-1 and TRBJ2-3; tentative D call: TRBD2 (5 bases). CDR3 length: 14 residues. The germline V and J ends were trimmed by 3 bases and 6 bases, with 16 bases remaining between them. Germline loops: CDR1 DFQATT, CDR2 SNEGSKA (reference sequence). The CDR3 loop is CSASVTSGVDTQYF. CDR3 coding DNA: TGCAGTGCTAGCGTAACTAGTGGGGTTGATACGCAGTATTTT.

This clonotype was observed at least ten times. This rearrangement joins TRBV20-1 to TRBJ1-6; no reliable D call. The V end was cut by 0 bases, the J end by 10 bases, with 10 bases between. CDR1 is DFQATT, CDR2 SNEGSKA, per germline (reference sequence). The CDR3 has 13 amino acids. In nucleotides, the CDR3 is TGCAGTGCTAGAGATAATGTTAGGTCACCCCTCCACTTT. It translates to CSARDNVRSPLHF.

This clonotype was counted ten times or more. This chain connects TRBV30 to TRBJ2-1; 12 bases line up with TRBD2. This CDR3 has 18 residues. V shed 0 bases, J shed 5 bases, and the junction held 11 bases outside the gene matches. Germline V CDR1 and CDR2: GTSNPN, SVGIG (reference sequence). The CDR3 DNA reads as TGTGCCTGGAGTGTACCGTGGGTGACTAGCGGGGGCCACAATGAGCAGTTCTTC. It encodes CAWSVPWVTSGGHNEQFF.

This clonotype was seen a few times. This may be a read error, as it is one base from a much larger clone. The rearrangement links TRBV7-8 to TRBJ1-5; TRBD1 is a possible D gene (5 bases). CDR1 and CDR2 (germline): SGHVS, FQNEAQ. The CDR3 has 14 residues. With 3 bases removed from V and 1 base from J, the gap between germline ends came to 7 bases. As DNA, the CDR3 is TGTGCCAGCAGCTTGGGACCGAGCAATCAGCCCCAGCATTTT. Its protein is CASSLGPSNQPQHF. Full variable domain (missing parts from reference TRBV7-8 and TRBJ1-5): GAGVSQSPRYKVAKRGQDVALRCDPISGHVSLFWYQQALGQGPEFLTYFQNEAQLDKSGLPSDRFFAERPEGSVSTLKIQRTQQEDSAVYLCASSLGPSNQPQHFGDGTRLSIL.

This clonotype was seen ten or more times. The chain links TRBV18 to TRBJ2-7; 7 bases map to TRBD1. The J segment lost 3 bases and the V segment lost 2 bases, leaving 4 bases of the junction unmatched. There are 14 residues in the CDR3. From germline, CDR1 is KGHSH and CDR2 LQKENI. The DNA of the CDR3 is TGTGCCAGCTCACCATCGGGACAGCGCTACGAGCAGTACTTC. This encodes CASSPSGQRYEQYF.

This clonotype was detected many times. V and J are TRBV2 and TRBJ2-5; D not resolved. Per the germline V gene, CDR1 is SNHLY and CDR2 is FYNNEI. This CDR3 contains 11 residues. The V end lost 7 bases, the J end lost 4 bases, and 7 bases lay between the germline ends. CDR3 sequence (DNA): TGTGCCAGCACCCTCGGAGAGACCCAGTACTTC. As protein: CASTLGETQYF.

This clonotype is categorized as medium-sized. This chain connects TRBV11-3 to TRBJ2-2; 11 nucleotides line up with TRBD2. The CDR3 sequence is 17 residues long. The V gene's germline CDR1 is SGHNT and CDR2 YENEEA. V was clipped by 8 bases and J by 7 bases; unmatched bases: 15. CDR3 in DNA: TGTGCCAGCGGAGGGACTAGCGGAGGACCCCGCGGCGGGGAGCTGTTTTTT. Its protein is CASGGTSGGPRGGELFF.

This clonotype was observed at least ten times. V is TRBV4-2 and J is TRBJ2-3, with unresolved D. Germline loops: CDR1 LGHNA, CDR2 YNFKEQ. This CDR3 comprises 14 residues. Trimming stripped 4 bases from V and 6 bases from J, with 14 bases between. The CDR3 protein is CASSPRYGKDTQYF. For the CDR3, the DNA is TGTGCCAGCAGCCCCCGATACGGAAAGGATACGCAGTATTTT.

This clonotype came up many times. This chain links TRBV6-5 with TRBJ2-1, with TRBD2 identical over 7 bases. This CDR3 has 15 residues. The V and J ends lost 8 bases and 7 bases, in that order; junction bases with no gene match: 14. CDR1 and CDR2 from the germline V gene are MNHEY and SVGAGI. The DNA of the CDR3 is TGTGCCAGCTCCACCACTAGCGCCGGTTTGAATGAGCAGTTCTTC. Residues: CASSTTSAGLNEQFF.

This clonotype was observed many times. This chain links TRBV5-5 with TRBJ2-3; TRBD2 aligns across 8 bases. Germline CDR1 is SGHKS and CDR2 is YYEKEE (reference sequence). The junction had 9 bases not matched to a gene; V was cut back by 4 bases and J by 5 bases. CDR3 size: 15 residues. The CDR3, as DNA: TGTGCCAGCAGCGACGCTCCCGGGACTAGAGATACGCAGTATTTT. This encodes CASSDAPGTRDTQYF.

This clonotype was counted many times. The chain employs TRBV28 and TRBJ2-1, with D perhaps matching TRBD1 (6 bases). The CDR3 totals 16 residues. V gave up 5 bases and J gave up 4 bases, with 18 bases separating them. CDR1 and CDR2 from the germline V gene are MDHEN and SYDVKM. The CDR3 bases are TGTGCCAGCAGTGGGGGCGGGCGAACAAATTACAATGAGCAGTTCTTC. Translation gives CASSGGGRTNYNEQFF. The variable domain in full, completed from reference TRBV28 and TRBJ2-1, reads DVKVTQSSRYLVKRTGEKVFLECVQDMDHENMFWYRQDPGLGLRLIYFSYDVKMKEKGDIPEGYSVSREKKERFSLILESASTNQTSMYLCASSGGGRTNYNEQFFGPGTRLTVL.

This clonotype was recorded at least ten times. The CDR3 nucleotides are TGCAGTGCTAGAGATTCCAGATCGAACACCGGGGAGCTGTTTTTT. This sequence encodes CSARDSRSNTGELFF. V and J are TRBV20-1 and TRBJ2-2; no firm D call. V was trimmed by 0 bases and J by 0 bases, leaving 8 bases between them. Looked up from germline, CDR1 is DFQATT and CDR2 is SNEGSKA (reference sequence). The CDR3 totals 15 residues.

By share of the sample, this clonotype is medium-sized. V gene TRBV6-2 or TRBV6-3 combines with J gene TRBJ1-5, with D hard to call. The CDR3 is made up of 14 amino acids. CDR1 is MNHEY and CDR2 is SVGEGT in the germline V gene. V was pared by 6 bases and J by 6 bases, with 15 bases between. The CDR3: CASSHWAVGQPQHF. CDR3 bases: TGTGCCAGCAGCCACTGGGCAGTTGGTCAGCCCCAGCATTTT.

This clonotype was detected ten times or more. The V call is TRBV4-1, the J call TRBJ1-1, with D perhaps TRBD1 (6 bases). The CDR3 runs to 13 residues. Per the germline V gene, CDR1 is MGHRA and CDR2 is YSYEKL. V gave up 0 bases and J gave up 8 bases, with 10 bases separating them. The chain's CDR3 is CASSQEGQREAFF. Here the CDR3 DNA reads TGCGCCAGCAGCCAAGAAGGACAGAGGGAAGCTTTCTTT.

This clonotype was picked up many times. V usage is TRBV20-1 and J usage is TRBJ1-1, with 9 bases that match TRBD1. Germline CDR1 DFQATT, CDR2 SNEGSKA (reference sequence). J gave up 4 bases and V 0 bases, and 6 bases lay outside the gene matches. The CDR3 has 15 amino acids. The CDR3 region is CSARDRQGGGTEAFF. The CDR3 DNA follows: TGCAGTGCTAGAGACAGACAGGGGGGTGGCACTGAAGCTTTCTTT.

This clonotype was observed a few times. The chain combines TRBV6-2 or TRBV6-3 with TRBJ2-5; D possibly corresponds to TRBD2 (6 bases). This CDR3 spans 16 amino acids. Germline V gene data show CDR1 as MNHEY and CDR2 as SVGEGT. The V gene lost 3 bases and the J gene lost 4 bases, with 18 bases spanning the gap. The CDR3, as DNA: TGTGCCAGCAGTTATACCCTAGGAGGAGGGCCAGAGACCCAGTACTTC. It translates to CASSYTLGGGPETQYF.

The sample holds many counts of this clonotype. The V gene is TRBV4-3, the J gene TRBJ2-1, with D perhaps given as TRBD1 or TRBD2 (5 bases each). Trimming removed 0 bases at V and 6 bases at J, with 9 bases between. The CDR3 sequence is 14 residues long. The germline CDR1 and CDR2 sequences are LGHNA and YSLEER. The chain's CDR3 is CASSQDRGLNEQFF. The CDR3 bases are TGCGCCAGCAGCCAAGATCGGGGCCTCAATGAGCAGTTCTTC.

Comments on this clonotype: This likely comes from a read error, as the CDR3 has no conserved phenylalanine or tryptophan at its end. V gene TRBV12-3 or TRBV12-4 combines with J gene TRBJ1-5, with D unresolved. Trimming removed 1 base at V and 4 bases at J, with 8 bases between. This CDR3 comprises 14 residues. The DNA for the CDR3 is TGTGCCAGCAGTTTAGAGTCCGTTAATCAGCCCCAGCATATT. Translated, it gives CASSLESVNQPQHI.

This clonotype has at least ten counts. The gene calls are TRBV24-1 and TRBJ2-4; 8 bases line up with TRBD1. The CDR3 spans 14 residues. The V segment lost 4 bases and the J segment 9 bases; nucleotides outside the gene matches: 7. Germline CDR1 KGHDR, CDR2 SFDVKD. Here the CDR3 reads CATSERQGYGIQYF. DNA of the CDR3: TGTGCCACCAGTGAGCGACAGGGGTATGGCATTCAGTACTTC.

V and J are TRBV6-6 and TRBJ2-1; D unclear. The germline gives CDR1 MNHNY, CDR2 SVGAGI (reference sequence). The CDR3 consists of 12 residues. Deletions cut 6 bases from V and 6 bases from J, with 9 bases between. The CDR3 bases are TGTGCCAGCAGCATCGACGTCAATGAGCAGTTCTTC. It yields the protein CASSIDVNEQFF.

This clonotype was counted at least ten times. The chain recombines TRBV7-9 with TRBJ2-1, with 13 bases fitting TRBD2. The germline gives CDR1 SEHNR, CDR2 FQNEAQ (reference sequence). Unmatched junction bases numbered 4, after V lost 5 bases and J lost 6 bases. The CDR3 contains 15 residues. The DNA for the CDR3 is TGTGCCAGCAGCGAGACTAGCGGGAGGCGCAATGAGCAGTTCTTC. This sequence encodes CASSETSGRRNEQFF.

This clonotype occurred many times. The CDR3 DNA is TGTGCCAGCAGCTTTAATAGCGTCGGGCTACGGCAGCCCCAGCATTTT. This gives the protein CASSFNSVGLRQPQHF. V is TRBV7-2 and J is TRBJ1-5; D ambiguous. The germline V gene encodes CDR1 SGHTA and CDR2 FQGNSA. The V and J ends lost 3 bases and 7 bases respectively, with 19 bases between them. The length of the CDR3 is 16 residues.